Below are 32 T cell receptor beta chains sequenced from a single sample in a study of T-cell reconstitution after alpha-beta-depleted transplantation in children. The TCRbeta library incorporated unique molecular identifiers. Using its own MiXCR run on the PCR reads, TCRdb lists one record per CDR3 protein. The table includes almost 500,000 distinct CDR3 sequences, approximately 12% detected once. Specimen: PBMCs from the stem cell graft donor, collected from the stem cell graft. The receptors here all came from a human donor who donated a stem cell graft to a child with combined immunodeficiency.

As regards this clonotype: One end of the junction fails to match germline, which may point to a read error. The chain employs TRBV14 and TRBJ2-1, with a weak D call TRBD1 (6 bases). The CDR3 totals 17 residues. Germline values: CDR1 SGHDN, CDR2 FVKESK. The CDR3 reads CANSQGKGVVSYNEQFF. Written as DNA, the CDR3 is TGTGCCAACAGCCAAGGAAAGGGGGTCGTCTCCTACAATGAGCAGTTCTTC.

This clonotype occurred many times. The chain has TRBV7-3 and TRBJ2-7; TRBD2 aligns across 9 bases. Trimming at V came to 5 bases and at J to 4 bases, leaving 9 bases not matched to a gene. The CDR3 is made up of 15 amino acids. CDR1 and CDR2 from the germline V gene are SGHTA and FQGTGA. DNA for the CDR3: TGTGCCAGCAGCATAGCCGGGACTAGCCCTTACGAGCAGTACTTC. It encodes CASSIAGTSPYEQYF.

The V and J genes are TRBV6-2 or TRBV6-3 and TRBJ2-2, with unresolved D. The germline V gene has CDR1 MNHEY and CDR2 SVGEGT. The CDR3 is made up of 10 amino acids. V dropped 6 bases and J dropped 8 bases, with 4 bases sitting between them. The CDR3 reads CASSRGELFF. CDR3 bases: TGTGCCAGCAGCCGAGGGGAGCTGTTTTTT.

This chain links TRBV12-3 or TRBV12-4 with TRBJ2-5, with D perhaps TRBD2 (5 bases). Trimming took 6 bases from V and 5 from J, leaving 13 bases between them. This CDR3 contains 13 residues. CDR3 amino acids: CASRKWGDETQYF. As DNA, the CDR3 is TGTGCCAGCAGGAAATGGGGAGACGAGACCCAGTACTTC.

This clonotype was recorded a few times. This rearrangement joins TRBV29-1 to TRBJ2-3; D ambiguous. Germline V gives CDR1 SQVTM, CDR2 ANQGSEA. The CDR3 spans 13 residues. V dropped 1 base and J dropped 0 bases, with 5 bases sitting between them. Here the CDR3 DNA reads TGCAGCGTTGAAGGGGCCAGCACAGATACGCAGTATTTT. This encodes CSVEGASTDTQYF.

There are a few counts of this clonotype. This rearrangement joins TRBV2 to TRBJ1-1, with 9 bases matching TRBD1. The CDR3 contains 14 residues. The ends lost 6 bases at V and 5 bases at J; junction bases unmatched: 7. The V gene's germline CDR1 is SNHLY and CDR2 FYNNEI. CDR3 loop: CASRRYRGLTEAFF. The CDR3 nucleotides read TGTGCCAGCAGGAGATACAGGGGGCTTACTGAAGCTTTCTTT.

The CDR3 coding sequence is TGTGCCAGCAGCCTAGTTAGCCGGATGACGCCGCGGGGGGGCCGGGAGACCCAGTACTTC. This translates into CASSLVSRMTPRGGRETQYF. V and J are TRBV13 and TRBJ2-5, with 9 bases fitting TRBD2. CDR1 is PRHDT, CDR2 FYEKMQ, per germline (reference sequence). The CDR3 runs to 20 residues. Trimming took 5 bases from V and 5 from J; bases not matched to a gene: 24. The entire variable domain, with the rest obtained from reference TRBV13 and TRBJ2-5, is as follows: AAGVIQSPRHLIKEKRETATLKCYPIPRHDTVYWYQQGPGQDPQFLISFYEKMQSDKGSIPDRFSAQQFSDYHSELNMSSLELGDSALYFCASSLVSRMTPRGGRETQYFGPGTRLLVL.

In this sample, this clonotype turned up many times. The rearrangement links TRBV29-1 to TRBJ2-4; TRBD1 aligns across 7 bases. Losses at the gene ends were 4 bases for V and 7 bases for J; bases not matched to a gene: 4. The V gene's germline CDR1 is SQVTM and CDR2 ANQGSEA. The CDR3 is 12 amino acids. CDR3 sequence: CSVVGTVNIQYF. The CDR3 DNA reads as TGCAGCGTTGTTGGGACAGTGAACATTCAGTACTTC.

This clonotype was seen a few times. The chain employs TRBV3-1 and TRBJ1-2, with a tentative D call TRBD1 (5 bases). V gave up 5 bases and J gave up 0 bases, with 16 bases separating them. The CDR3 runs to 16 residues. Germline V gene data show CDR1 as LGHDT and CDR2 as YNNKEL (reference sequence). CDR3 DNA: TGTGCCAGCAGCGATCCCCGGGACGGGACTAACTATGGCTACACCTTC. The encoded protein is CASSDPRDGTNYGYTF. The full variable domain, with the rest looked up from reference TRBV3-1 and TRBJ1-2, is DTAVSQTPKYLVTQMGNDKSIKCEQNLGHDTMYWYKQDSKKFLKIMFSYNNKELIINETVPNRFSPKSPDKAHLNLHINSLELGDSAVYFCASSDPRDGTNYGYTFGSGTRLTVV.

In DNA form, the CDR3 reads TGTGCCAGCAGTGATTTGGGAACCCAAGAGACCCAGTACTTC. This translates into CASSDLGTQETQYF. The chain carries TRBV2 and TRBJ2-5; D gene unclear. V was pared by 3 bases and J by 1 base, with 9 bases between. The CDR3 runs 14 residues. Germline assignment: CDR1 SNHLY and CDR2 FYNNEI.

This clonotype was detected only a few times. The CDR3 spells CASSKGGIPNTGELFF. In nucleotides, the CDR3 is TGTGCCAGCAGCAAGGGAGGGATCCCGAACACCGGGGAGCTGTTTTTT. The rearrangement uses TRBV21-1 and TRBJ2-2; the table's D call of TRBD2 was not tested on the DNA. TRBV21-1 is shown as a pseudogene. The CDR3 runs to 16 residues.

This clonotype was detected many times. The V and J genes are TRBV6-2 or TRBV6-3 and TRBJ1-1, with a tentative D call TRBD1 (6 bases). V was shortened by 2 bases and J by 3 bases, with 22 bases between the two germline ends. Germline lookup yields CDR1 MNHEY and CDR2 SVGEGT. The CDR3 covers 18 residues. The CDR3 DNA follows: TGTGCCAGCAGTTACGCTACAGGGCGTGTTAAATGGGACACTGAAGCTTTCTTT. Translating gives CASSYATGRVKWDTEAFF.

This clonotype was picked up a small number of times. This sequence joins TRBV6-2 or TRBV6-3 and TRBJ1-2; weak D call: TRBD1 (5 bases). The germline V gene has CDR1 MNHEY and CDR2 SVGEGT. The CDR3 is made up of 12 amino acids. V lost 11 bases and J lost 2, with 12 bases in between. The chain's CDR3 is CASLGANYGYTF. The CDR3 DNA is TGTGCCTCCTTAGGGGCGAACTATGGCTACACCTTC.

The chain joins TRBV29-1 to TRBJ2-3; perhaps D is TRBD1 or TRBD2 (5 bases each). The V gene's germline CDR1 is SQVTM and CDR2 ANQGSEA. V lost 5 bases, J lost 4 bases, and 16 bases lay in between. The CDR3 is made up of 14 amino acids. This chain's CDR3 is CSVSVPGRADTQYF. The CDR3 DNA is TGCAGCGTTTCAGTCCCGGGACGCGCAGATACGCAGTATTTT.

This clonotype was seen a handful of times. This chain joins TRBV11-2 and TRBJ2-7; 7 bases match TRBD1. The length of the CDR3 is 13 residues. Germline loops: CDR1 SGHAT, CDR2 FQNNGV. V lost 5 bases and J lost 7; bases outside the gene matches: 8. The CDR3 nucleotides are TGTGCCAGCAGCCAAAGACAGGGAGCGGAGCAGTACTTC. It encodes CASSQRQGAEQYF.

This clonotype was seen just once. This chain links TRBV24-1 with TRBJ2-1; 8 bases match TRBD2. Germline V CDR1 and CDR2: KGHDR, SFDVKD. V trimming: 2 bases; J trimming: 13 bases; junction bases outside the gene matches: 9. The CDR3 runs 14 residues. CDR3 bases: TGTGCCACCAGTGATTCCATAACGGGGGGGCAACAGTTCTTC. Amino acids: CATSDSITGGQQFF.

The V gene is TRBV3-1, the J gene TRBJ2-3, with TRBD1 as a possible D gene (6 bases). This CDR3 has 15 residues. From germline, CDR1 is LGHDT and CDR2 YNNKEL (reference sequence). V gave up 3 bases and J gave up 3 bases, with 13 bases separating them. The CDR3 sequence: CASSHRVQGTDTQYF. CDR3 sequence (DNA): TGTGCCAGCAGCCACCGGGTACAGGGAACAGATACGCAGTATTTT.

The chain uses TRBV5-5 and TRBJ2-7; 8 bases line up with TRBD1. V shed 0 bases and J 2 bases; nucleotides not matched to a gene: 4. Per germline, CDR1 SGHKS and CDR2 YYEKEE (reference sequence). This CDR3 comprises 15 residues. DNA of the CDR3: TGTGCCAGCAGCTTGGGGACAGGGAGTCCCTACGAGCAGTACTTC. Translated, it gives CASSLGTGSPYEQYF.

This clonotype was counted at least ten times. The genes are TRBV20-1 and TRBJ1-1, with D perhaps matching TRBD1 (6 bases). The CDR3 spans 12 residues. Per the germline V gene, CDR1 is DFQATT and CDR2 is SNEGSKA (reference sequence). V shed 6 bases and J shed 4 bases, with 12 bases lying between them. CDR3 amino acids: CSAQFRGTEAFF. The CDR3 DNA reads TGCAGTGCCCAATTCAGGGGCACTGAAGCTTTCTTT.

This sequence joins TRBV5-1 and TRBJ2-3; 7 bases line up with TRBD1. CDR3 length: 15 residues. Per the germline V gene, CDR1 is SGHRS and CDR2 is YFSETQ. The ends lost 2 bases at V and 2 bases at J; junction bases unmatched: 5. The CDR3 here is CASSLSGTATDTQYF. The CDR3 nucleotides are TGCGCCAGCAGCTTATCCGGGACAGCCACAGATACGCAGTATTTT. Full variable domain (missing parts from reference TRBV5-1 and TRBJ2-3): KAGVTQTPRYLIKTRGQQVTLSCSPISGHRSVSWYQQTPGQGLQFLFEYFSETQRNKGNFPGRFSGRQFSNSRSEMNVSTLELGDSALYLCASSLSGTATDTQYFGPGTRLTVL.

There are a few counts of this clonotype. As DNA, the CDR3 is TGTGCCAGCAGTTACTCGTTACAGGGAAAGCCTAACTATGGCTACACCTTC. As protein: CASSYSLQGKPNYGYTF. The genes are TRBV6-2 or TRBV6-3 and TRBJ1-2; weak D call: TRBD1 (6 bases). This CDR3 has 17 residues. Trimming stripped 0 bases from V and 0 bases from J, with 14 bases between. Per the germline V gene, CDR1 is MNHEY and CDR2 is SVGEGT.

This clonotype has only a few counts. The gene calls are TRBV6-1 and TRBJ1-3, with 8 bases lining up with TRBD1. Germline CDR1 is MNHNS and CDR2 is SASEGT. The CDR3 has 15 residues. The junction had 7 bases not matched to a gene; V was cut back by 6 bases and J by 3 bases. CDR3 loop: CASSRQGRFGNTIYF. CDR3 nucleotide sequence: TGTGCCAGCAGCCGACAGGGGCGATTTGGAAACACCATATATTTT.

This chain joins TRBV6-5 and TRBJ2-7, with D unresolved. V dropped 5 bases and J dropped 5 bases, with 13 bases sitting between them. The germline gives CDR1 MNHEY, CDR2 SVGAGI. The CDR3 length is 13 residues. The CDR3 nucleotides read TGTGCCAGCAGTATACCGGAAGTGGACGAGCAGTACTTC. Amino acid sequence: CASSIPEVDEQYF.

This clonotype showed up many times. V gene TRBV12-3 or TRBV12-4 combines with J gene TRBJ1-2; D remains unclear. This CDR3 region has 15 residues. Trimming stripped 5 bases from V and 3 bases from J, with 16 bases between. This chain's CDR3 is CASSPSGAPDYGYTF. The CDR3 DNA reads TGTGCCAGCAGTCCCTCGGGCGCTCCGGACTATGGCTACACCTTC.

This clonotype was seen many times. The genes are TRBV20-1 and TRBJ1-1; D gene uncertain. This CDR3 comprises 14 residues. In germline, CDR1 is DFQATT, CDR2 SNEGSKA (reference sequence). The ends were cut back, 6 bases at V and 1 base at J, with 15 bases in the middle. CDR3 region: CSAARGMWNTEAFF. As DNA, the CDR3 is TGCAGTGCAGCCCGAGGAATGTGGAACACTGAAGCTTTCTTT.

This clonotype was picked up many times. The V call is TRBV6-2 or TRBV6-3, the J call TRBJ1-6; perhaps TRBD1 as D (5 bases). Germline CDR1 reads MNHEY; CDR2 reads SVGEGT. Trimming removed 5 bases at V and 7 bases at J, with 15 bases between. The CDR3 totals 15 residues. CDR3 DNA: TGTGCCAGCAGTGGCCCGGGGGGTAGGAATTCACCCCTCCACTTT. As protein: CASSGPGGRNSPLHF.

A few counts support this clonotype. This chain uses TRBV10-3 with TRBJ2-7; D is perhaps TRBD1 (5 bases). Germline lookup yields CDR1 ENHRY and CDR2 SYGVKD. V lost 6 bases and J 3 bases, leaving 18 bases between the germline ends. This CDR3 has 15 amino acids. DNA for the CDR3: TGTGCCATCAGAGGGGAACAAGAGGTACTCTACGAGCAGTACTTC. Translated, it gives CAIRGEQEVLYEQYF.

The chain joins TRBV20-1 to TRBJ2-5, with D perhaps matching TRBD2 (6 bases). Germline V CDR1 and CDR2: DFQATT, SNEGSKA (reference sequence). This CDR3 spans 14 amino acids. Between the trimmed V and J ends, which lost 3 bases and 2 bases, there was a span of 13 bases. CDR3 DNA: TGCAGTGCTAGGATTGGAGGGATGCAAGAGACCCAGTACTTC. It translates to CSARIGGMQETQYF.

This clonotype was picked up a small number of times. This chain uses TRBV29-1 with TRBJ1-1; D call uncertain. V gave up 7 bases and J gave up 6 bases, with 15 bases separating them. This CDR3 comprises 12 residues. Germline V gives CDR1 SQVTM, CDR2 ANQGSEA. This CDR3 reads CSALDGSPEAFF. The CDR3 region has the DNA TGCAGCGCACTCGATGGATCGCCTGAAGCTTTCTTT.

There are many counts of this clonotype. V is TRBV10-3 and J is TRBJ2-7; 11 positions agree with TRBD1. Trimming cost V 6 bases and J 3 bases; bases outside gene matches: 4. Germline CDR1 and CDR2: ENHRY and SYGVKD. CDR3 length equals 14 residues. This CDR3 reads CAISSGTGGYEQYF. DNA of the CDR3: TGTGCCATCAGCTCCGGGACAGGGGGCTACGAGCAGTACTTC.

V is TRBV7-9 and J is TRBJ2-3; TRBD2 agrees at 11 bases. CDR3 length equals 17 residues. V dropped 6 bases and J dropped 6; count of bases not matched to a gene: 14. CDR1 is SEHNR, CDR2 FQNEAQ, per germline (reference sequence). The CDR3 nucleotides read TGTGCCAGCAGGGACACGGTAGCGGGAGGGCCGGGGGATACGCAGTATTTT. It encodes CASRDTVAGGPGDTQYF.

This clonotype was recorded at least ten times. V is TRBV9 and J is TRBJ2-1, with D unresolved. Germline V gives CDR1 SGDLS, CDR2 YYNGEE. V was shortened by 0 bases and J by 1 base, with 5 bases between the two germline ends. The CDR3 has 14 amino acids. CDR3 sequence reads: CASSVGYSYNEQFF. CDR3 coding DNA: TGTGCCAGCAGCGTAGGCTATTCCTACAATGAGCAGTTCTTC.